Below, one T cell receptor (beta chain) is given with its context. Generated by immunoSEQ multiplex PCR, the TCRdb table keeps only in-frame clones and is missing some. The data contain 500,000 to 550,000 clones, around three quarters of them singletons. The data were obtained in a study of shared T cell receptors in the human thymus. V shed 5 bases and J shed 2 bases, with 16 bases lying between them. The germline V gene has CDR1 SGHNT and CDR2 YENEEA. CDR3 length equals 15 residues. This sample also appeared in a second study, on human thymus T cells.

The sequencing input was thymocytes. The genes are TRBV11-3 and TRBJ2-7, with a weak D call TRBD2 (5 bases). This receptor was obtained from a boy in the first two years of life with a congenital heart defect. The CDR3 DNA follows: TGTGCCAGCAGCGCCCGGGCGGGCCAGACCTACGAGCAGTACTTC. Translation gives CASSARAGQTYEQYF. Filled out from reference TRBV11-3 and TRBJ2-7, the complete variable domain reads EAGVVQSPRYKIIEKKQPVAFWCNPISGHNTLYWYLQNLGQGPELLIRYENEEAVDDSQLPKDRFSAERLKGVDSTLKIQPAELGDSAVYLCASSARAGQTYEQYFGPGTRLTVT.